This is a list of T cell receptor beta chains from one sample in a study of regulatory T cells in long-lasting Graves disease. Each CDR3 protein gets one entry after TCRdb re-called the multiplex PCR reads with MiXCR. Here the sample spans about 470,000 distinct CDR3 sequences, roughly 21% being singletons. The source material was peripheral blood mononuclear cells (PBMCs), sampled when the disease was refractory, from a patient treated with antithyroid drugs. The receptors were gathered from a female donor with Graves disease. Each CDR3 is given with its conserved first and last residue. The D gene is left open where the match is weak. Only some rows state a clone size, as once, few, many or a class for expanded clones.

D gene	V gene	J gene	clone size	CDR3 protein	CDR3 DNA
TRBD1	TRBV7-9	TRBJ1-1	.	CASRARGELGLNTEAFF	TGTGCCAGCAGAGCCAGGGGGGAGTTGGGTTTGAACACTGAAGCTTTCTTT
.	TRBV20-1	TRBJ2-7	few	CSAADSPGSSYEQYF	TGCAGTGCTGCCGACTCGCCCGGGAGCTCCTACGAGCAGTACTTC
.	TRBV6-1	TRBJ1-5	many	CASRPQDFQPQHF	TGTGCCAGCAGACCCCAGGATTTCCAGCCCCAGCATTTT
TRBD1	TRBV29-1	TRBJ2-5	many	CSAPEGATQYF	TGCAGCGCTCCCGAGGGGGCGACCCAGTACTTC
.	TRBV6-2/TRBV6-3	TRBJ2-7	many	CASSRTAGHPYEQYF	TGTGCCAGCAGTCGGACAGCGGGACACCCCTACGAGCAGTACTTC
.	TRBV14	TRBJ2-7	.	CASSARPRGSEQYF	TGTGCCAGCAGCGCTCGACCGCGCGGATCCGAGCAGTACTTC
TRBD2	TRBV24-1	TRBJ2-1	once	CATSGGTSGRFGEQFF	TGTGCCACCAGTGGGGGAACTAGCGGGAGATTCGGTGAGCAGTTCTTC
.	TRBV30	TRBJ1-3	.	CAWNRAGNTIYF	TGTGCCTGGAACAGGGCTGGAAACACCATATATTTT
TRBD1	TRBV7-6	TRBJ2-7	.	CASSSHRGGTGTYEQYF	TGTGCCAGCAGCTCCCACCGGGGAGGGACAGGGACCTACGAGCAGTACTTC
.	TRBV29-1	TRBJ1-1	few	CSVKDGTEAFF	TGCAGCGTTAAAGACGGCACTGAAGCTTTCTTT
.	TRBV12-3/TRBV12-4	TRBJ2-7	.	CASSLMGSGLYEQYF	TGTGCCAGCAGTTTAATGGGAAGCGGACTCTACGAGCAGTACTTC
.	TRBV6-1	TRBJ1-5	few	CASSAPDLNQPQHF	TGTGCCAGCAGTGCCCCGGACCTTAATCAGCCCCAGCATTTT
TRBD1	TRBV29-1	TRBJ1-2	many	CSVVPGQGYGYTF	TGCAGCGTTGTTCCGGGACAGGGCTATGGCTACACCTTC
.	TRBV6-2/TRBV6-3	TRBJ2-1	.	CASIAVNEQFF	TGTGCCAGCATCGCAGTCAATGAGCAGTTCTTC
TRBD1	TRBV11-3	TRBJ2-5	many	CASSIYQGAGETQYF	TGTGCCAGCAGCATCTACCAGGGGGCGGGAGAGACCCAGTACTTC
TRBD1	TRBV6-5	TRBJ1-2	few	CASSYPGQGDYGYTF	TGTGCCAGCAGTTACCCAGGACAGGGTGACTATGGCTACACCTTC
.	TRBV4-2	TRBJ1-5	.	CASSPGLGDQPQHF	TGTGCCAGCAGCCCCGGACTCGGGGATCAGCCCCAGCATTTT
.	TRBV7-2	TRBJ1-5	.	CASSTTGASQPQHF	TGTGCCAGCAGCACGACGGGGGCAAGTCAGCCCCAGCATTTT
.	TRBV11-2	TRBJ1-4	many	CASTFRENEKLFF	TGTGCCAGCACCTTTAGGGAGAATGAAAAACTGTTTTTT
.	TRBV28	TRBJ2-1	.	CASSFSGGEQFF	TGTGCCAGCAGTTTCTCCGGTGGGGAGCAGTTCTTC
TRBD1	TRBV7-9	TRBJ1-4	once	CASSPRQGGEKLFF	TGTGCCAGCAGCCCCCGGCAGGGGGGCGAAAAACTGTTTTTT
TRBD1	TRBV28	TRBJ1-6	.	CASSLGQPYNSPLHF	TGTGCCAGCAGTCTGGGACAGCCATATAATTCACCCCTCCACTTT
TRBD1	TRBV4-1	TRBJ1-1	.	CASSQQGALRAFF	TGCGCCAGCAGCCAACAGGGGGCATTACGAGCTTTCTTT
.	TRBV7-9	TRBJ2-7	many	CASTSRDGSYEQYF	TGTGCCAGCACTTCGCGGGACGGATCCTACGAGCAGTACTTC
.	TRBV2	TRBJ2-5	many	CASSNQGNQETQYF	TGTGCCAGCAGTAACCAGGGAAACCAGGAGACCCAGTACTTC
.	TRBV20-1	TRBJ2-7	.	CSARSGPGTLPSPSYEQYF	TGCAGTGCTAGATCGGGGCCCGGGACACTACCCTCTCCCTCCTACGAGCAGTACTTC
.	TRBV12-3/TRBV12-4	TRBJ2-1	.	CASSLGDTFYNEQFF	TGTGCCAGCAGTTTAGGGGACACCTTCTACAATGAGCAGTTCTTC
TRBD1	TRBV12-3/TRBV12-4	TRBJ1-2	many	CASRETGESGYTF	TGTGCCAGCAGAGAAACAGGGGAATCTGGCTACACCTTC
.	TRBV7-9	TRBJ2-1	.	CALEAGYNEQFF	TGTGCCCTGGAGGCAGGGTACAATGAGCAGTTCTTC
.	TRBV27	TRBJ2-7	few	CASSSLTRTALGYGQYF	TGTGCCAGCAGTTCGCTAACTCGGACGGCATTGGGGTACGGGCAGTACTTC
.	TRBV24-1	TRBJ2-2	.	CATSRPEGTGELFF	TGTGCCACCAGTAGGCCTGAGGGGACCGGGGAGCTGTTTTTT
.	TRBV9	TRBJ2-7	.	CASSVGGGPYEQYF	TGTGCCAGCAGCGTAGGCGGAGGGCCCTACGAGCAGTACTTC
.	TRBV6-5	TRBJ2-5	many	CASSSDGQETQYF	TGTGCCAGCAGTTCTGACGGACAAGAGACCCAGTACTTC
TRBD1	TRBV6-1	TRBJ2-7	.	CASAGDSSYEQYF	TGTGCCAGCGCCGGGGACAGCTCCTACGAGCAGTACTTC
.	TRBV28	TRBJ2-7	many	CASSLWGQSYEQYF	TGTGCCAGCAGTCTCTGGGGGCAGTCCTACGAGCAGTACTTC
.	TRBV11-2	TRBJ2-7	many	CASSPLMDKDEQYF	TGTGCCAGCAGCCCTCTTATGGACAAAGACGAGCAGTACTTC
.	TRBV12-3/TRBV12-4	TRBJ1-5	many	CASSFSSEPQHF	TGTGCCAGCAGTTTTTCTTCGGAGCCCCAGCATTTT
.	TRBV27	TRBJ1-1	few	CASSTSVGGATEAFF	TGTGCCAGCAGCACCTCCGTGGGAGGGGCCACTGAAGCTTTCTTT
.	TRBV11-2	TRBJ1-1	many	CASSLVMMNTEAFF	TGTGCCAGCAGCTTAGTGATGATGAACACTGAAGCTTTCTTT
TRBD2	TRBV7-2	TRBJ2-5	many	CASSPAGGRWETQYF	TGTGCCAGCAGCCCAGCGGGAGGGCGGTGGGAGACCCAGTACTTC
TRBD2	TRBV24-1	TRBJ2-3	once	CATSGGLAGTDTQYF	TGTGCCACCAGTGGAGGACTAGCGGGAACAGATACGCAGTATTTT
TRBD1	TRBV10-3	TRBJ1-5	few	CAISGTGGEDQPQHF	TGTGCCATCAGCGGGACAGGGGGCGAGGATCAGCCCCAGCATTTT
.	TRBV27	TRBJ1-2	many	CASRIGRDHGYTF	TGTGCCAGCAGAATTGGACGGGACCATGGCTACACCTTC
TRBD2	TRBV4-1	TRBJ2-1	.	CASRMGLAGDLNEQFF	TGCGCCAGCAGGATGGGGCTAGCGGGAGATCTCAATGAGCAGTTCTTC
.	TRBV7-2	TRBJ2-5	many	CASSLSGLQETQYF	TGTGCCAGCAGCTTATCCGGACTACAAGAGACCCAGTACTTC
TRBD1	TRBV19	TRBJ1-5	.	CASSRGTEGNQPQHF	TGTGCCAGTAGTAGGGGGACAGAAGGCAATCAGCCCCAGCATTTT
.	TRBV27	TRBJ2-7	few	CASSLAGAAYEQYF	TGTGCCAGCAGCCTAGCCGGGGCCGCCTACGAGCAGTACTTC
TRBD1	TRBV5-6	TRBJ1-4	.	CASSLADRGGEKLFF	TGTGCCAGCAGCTTGGCCGACAGGGGTGGTGAAAAACTGTTTTTT